These 14 T cell receptor beta chains share one sample of origin, sequenced in a study of PD-1 blockade in mismatch repair-deficient tumors. Repertoires were generated with immunoSEQ multiplex PCR, while TCRdb's copy carries only in-frame clones and drops some. The sample shows 95,000 to 150,000 clones, 70% to 90% of them seen only once. The input for sequencing was peripheral blood, taken 44 weeks after starting pembrolizumab. The receptors shown here come from an adult with mismatch repair-deficient cancer.

The chain employs TRBV30 and TRBJ2-7, with TRBD2 matching 9 bases. Germline V gene lookup returns CDR1 GTSNPN and CDR2 SVGIG (reference sequence). V lost 2 bases to trimming and J lost 2 bases; unmatched junction nucleotides: 7. This CDR3 is 15 amino acids long. As DNA, the CDR3 is TGTGCCTGGAGTATTAGCGGGAGCTATACCTACGAGCAGTACTTC. Its translation is CAWSISGSYTYEQYF. The variable domain in full, completed from reference TRBV30 and TRBJ2-7, reads SQTIHQWPATLVQPVGSPLSLECTVEGTSNPNLYWYRQAAGRGLQLLFYSVGIGQISSEVPQNLSASRPQDRQFILSSKKLLLSDSGFYLCAWSISGSYTYEQYFGPGTRLTVT.

The chain employs TRBV6-1 and TRBJ2-7, with D tentatively TRBD1 (6 bases). In germline, CDR1 is MNHNS, CDR2 SASEGT. This CDR3 region has 14 residues. Deletions cut 6 bases from V and 1 base from J, with 13 bases between. The CDR3 protein is CASRQPGQSYEQYF. The CDR3 coding sequence is TGTGCCAGCAGGCAACCGGGACAATCCTACGAGCAGTACTTC.

In nucleotides, the CDR3 is TGTGCCAGCAGTTGGGACAGTGGGGGCAATCAGCCCCAGCATTTT. The encoded protein is CASSWDSGGNQPQHF. The chain uses TRBV7-2 and TRBJ1-5; 7 bases line up with TRBD1. Per germline, CDR1 SGHTA and CDR2 FQGNSA. V shed 6 bases and J 2 bases; nucleotides not matched to a gene: 7. This CDR3 has 15 amino acids. The full variable domain, rest sourced from reference TRBV7-2 and TRBJ1-5, is GAGVSQSPSNKVTEKGKDVELRCDPISGHTALYWYRQSLGQGLEFLIYFQGNSAPDKSGLPSDRFSAERTGGSVSTLTIQRTQQEDSAVYLCASSWDSGGNQPQHFGDGTRLSIL.

The chain recombines TRBV19 with TRBJ2-1, with D perhaps matching TRBD2 (5 bases). Germline CDR1 and CDR2: LNHDA and SQIVND (reference sequence). There are 15 residues in the CDR3. Trimming cost V 4 bases and J 8 bases, with 18 bases left between them. The CDR3 protein is CASSTGLNFLDEQFF. CDR3 DNA sequence: TGTGCCAGTAGTACGGGATTGAATTTCTTGGATGAGCAGTTCTTC.

The J gene is TRBJ2-3, the V gene TRBV13; D might be TRBD1 (6 bases). The CDR3 sequence is 14 residues long. V lost 6 bases and J lost 4, with 14 bases in between. Germline values: CDR1 PRHDT, CDR2 FYEKMQ (reference sequence). The DNA of the CDR3 is TGTGCCAGCAGTAACAGGGCCCTACCAGATACGCAGTATTTT. It yields the protein CASSNRALPDTQYF.

The rearrangement joins TRBV2 to TRBJ2-7; 7 nucleotides agree with TRBD1. V trimming: 6 bases; J trimming: 7 bases; junction bases outside the gene matches: 3. Per the germline V gene, CDR1 is SNHLY and CDR2 is FYNNEI. The CDR3 is 11 residues long. Here the CDR3 DNA reads TGTGCCAGCAGAAACAGGGGTGAGCAGTACTTC. The encoded protein is CASRNRGEQYF.

The chain employs TRBV29-1 and TRBJ1-5; D is possibly TRBD1 (6 bases). This CDR3 has 11 amino acids. Germline CDR1 reads SQVTM; CDR2 reads ANQGSEA. The CDR3 sequence: CRQGSNQPQHF. Written as DNA, the CDR3 is TGCAGACAGGGAAGCAATCAGCCCCAGCATTTT. The whole variable domain, remainder taken from reference TRBV29-1 and TRBJ1-5, is SAVISQKPSRDICQRGTSLTIQCQVDSQVTMMFWYRQQPGQSLTLIATANQGSEATYESGFVIDKFPISRPNLTFSTLTVSNMSPEDSSIYLCRQGSNQPQHFGDGTRLSIL.

This sequence joins TRBV4-3 and TRBJ2-7, with D hard to call. Germline V lookup: CDR1 LGHNA, CDR2 YSLEER. Trimming took 3 bases from V and 0 from J, leaving 12 bases between them. CDR3 length: 15 amino acids. CDR3 sequence reads: CASSHGRKGSYEQYF. In DNA form, the CDR3 reads TGCGCCAGCAGCCACGGGCGGAAGGGCTCCTACGAGCAGTACTTC.

The V gene is TRBV29-1, the J gene TRBJ1-1, with no clear D. The V and J ends lost 5 bases and 7 bases respectively, with 11 bases between them. The germline V gene has CDR1 SQVTM and CDR2 ANQGSEA. This CDR3 comprises 11 residues. As DNA, the CDR3 is TGCAGCGTTCCCGGGTTGGGTGAAGCTTTCTTT. Protein sequence: CSVPGLGEAFF.

The V gene is TRBV5-6, the J gene TRBJ2-5; D may be TRBD1 or TRBD2 (5 bases each). Germline V gives CDR1 SGHDT, CDR2 YYEEEE. Trimming pared 0 bases from V and 7 bases from J, leaving 10 bases between. The CDR3 runs 13 residues. CDR3 in amino acids: CASSLVAGGTQYF. The CDR3, as DNA: TGTGCCAGCAGCTTGGTGGCTGGGGGGACCCAGTACTTC.

This clone occurred a few times. The chain is built from TRBV29-1 and TRBJ2-5, with D perhaps matching TRBD2 (6 bases). Germline lookup yields CDR1 SQVTM and CDR2 ANQGSEA. This CDR3 is built from 13 residues. V lost 4 bases and J lost 1, with 10 bases in between. Here the CDR3 DNA reads TGCAGCGTTGTGCAGGGAGGCCAAGAGACCCAGTACTTC. It specifies CSVVQGGQETQYF.

The CDR3 reads CASSLGRGEQFF. In DNA, the CDR3 is TGTGCCAGCAGTTTAGGGCGGGGTGAGCAGTTCTTC. The V and J genes are TRBV27 and TRBJ2-1; a possible D gene is TRBD2 (6 bases). This CDR3 region has 12 residues. CDR1 is MNHEY, CDR2 SMNVEV, per germline (reference sequence). Between the trimmed V and J ends, which lost 2 bases and 9 bases, there was a span of 8 bases.

The rearrangement links TRBV6-6 to TRBJ2-7; the D call may be TRBD1 or TRBD2 (5 bases each). With 3 bases removed from V and 3 bases from J, the gap between germline ends came to 15 bases. Germline CDR1 reads MNHNY; CDR2 reads SVGAGI (reference sequence). CDR3 length equals 15 residues. The DNA for the CDR3 is TGTGCCAGCAGTTATGGGGGAGTCTATCTCTACGAGCAGTACTTC. Translating it yields CASSYGGVYLYEQYF.

The chain employs TRBV19 and TRBJ2-7, with D tentatively TRBD1 (5 bases). The CDR3 length is 13 residues. Germline V gene lookup returns CDR1 LNHDA and CDR2 SQIVND (reference sequence). V was shortened by 4 bases and J by 0 bases, with 7 bases between the two germline ends. The CDR3 DNA reads TGTGCCAGTAGTACGACAGCCTCCTACGAGCAGTACTTC. This sequence encodes CASSTTASYEQYF.